Each of the 29 T cell receptor beta chains below was sequenced from the same sample in a study of Ad26.COV2.S vaccination and SARS-CoV-2 variants. Some clones are missing from TCRdb's copy, which holds only in-frame ones; the method was immunoSEQ multiplex PCR. The repertoire holds roughly 380,000 clones, with just over 90% as singletons. The material was peripheral blood, obtained after recovery from COVID-19. Source of these receptors: a human donor who had recovered from COVID-19.

Points on this clone: Other DNA sequences of this sample code for an identical CDR3. The V gene is TRBV9, the J gene TRBJ2-1; no firm D call. There are 14 residues in the CDR3. Germline CDR1 is SGDLS and CDR2 is YYNGEE. V lost 0 bases and J 3 bases, leaving 7 bases between the germline ends. The CDR3 loop is CASSVGGSYNEQFF. The CDR3, as DNA: TGTGCCAGCAGCGTAGGAGGCAGCTACAATGAGCAGTTCTTC.

The chain has TRBV29-1 and TRBJ1-2; D perhaps matches TRBD1 (5 bases). Germline V lookup: CDR1 SQVTM, CDR2 ANQGSEA. Trimming left V 8 bases short and J 8 bases short, with 18 bases between. There are 12 residues in the CDR3. The CDR3 loop reads CSTRGQDKGYTF. For the CDR3, the DNA is TGCAGCACCCGCGGTCAGGACAAAGGCTACACCTTC. The full variable domain, with the rest looked up from reference TRBV29-1 and TRBJ1-2, is SAVISQKPSRDICQRGTSLTIQCQVDSQVTMMFWYRQQPGQSLTLIATANQGSEATYESGFVIDKFPISRPNLTFSTLTVSNMSPEDSSIYLCSTRGQDKGYTFGSGTRLTVV.

CDR3: CASSSGLRGPDTQYF. The DNA of the CDR3 is TGTGCCAGCAGCAGCGGCCTCCGAGGCCCAGATACGCAGTATTTT. This chain joins TRBV5-4 and TRBJ2-3, with D possibly TRBD2 on 5 matching bases. V was clipped by 4 bases and J by 4 bases, with 16 bases between them. The CDR3 is made up of 15 amino acids. The V gene's germline CDR1 is SGHNT and CDR2 YYREEE (reference sequence).

The table lists this clone with a few counts. The genes are TRBV9 and TRBJ1-6; the D gene is possibly TRBD1 (5 bases). CDR1 is SGDLS and CDR2 is YYNGEE in the germline V gene. The CDR3 runs 14 residues. V was clipped by 3 bases and J by 9 bases, with 13 bases between them. CDR3 in DNA: TGTGCCAGCAGCGACTGGGGGTCCGGTTCACCCCTCCACTTT. It specifies CASSDWGSGSPLHF.

V usage is TRBV10-3 and J usage is TRBJ2-6, with a weak D call TRBD1 (5 bases). Germline V gene lookup returns CDR1 ENHRY and CDR2 SYGVKD. The CDR3 is 18 residues long. Trimming took off 4 bases at V and 0 bases at J, with 16 bases between the two ends. The CDR3 protein is CAISGKDTRPSGANVLTF. The CDR3 nucleotides read TGTGCCATCAGTGGTAAGGACACCCGACCCTCTGGGGCCAACGTCCTGACTTTC.

The chain links TRBV9 to TRBJ2-7; no firm D call. The CDR3 is 13 residues long. Germline values: CDR1 SGDLS, CDR2 YYNGEE. The V end lost 0 bases, the J end lost 0 bases, and 4 bases lay between the germline ends. The chain's CDR3 is CASSVAVSYEQYF. The CDR3 DNA is TGTGCCAGCAGCGTAGCGGTCTCCTACGAGCAGTACTTC.

The rearrangement uses TRBV7-2 and TRBJ1-4; 8 nucleotides align to TRBD1. Germline CDR1 reads SGHTA; CDR2 reads FQGNSA. The length of the CDR3 is 16 residues. The trim removed 5 bases at V and 5 bases at J, leaving 10 bases unmatched. CDR3 amino acids: CASSPSSGGGNEKLFF. CDR3 DNA: TGTGCCAGCAGCCCCTCGTCAGGGGGCGGGAATGAAAAACTGTTTTTT.

The chain recombines TRBV10-2 with TRBJ2-4; either TRBD1 or TRBD2 may supply D (5 bases each). CDR1 and CDR2 from the germline V gene are WSHSY and SAAADI. Trimming left V 10 bases short and J 7 bases short, with 11 bases between. The CDR3 length is 11 residues. CDR3 nucleotide sequence: TGCGCCACCCCCGGGGACAACATTCAGTACTTC. This sequence encodes CATPGDNIQYF.

The chain links TRBV6-5 to TRBJ1-2; TRBD1 agrees at 11 bases. This CDR3 region has 15 residues. Germline trimming cut 7 bases from V and 3 bases from J; bases unmatched to any gene: 7. The germline V gene has CDR1 MNHEY and CDR2 SVGAGI. The CDR3 loop reads CASTKGTGGDYGYTF. The CDR3, as DNA: TGTGCCAGCACCAAAGGGACAGGGGGTGACTATGGCTACACCTTC.

This chain links TRBV4-3 with TRBJ2-5, with D unresolved. Per germline, CDR1 LGHNA and CDR2 YSLEER. V was cut by 1 base and J by 1 base, with 10 bases left in between. The CDR3 runs to 15 residues. CDR3 DNA sequence: TGCGCCAGCAGCCAAGGCCCGGGTCCCCAAGAGACCCAGTACTTC. The encoded protein is CASSQGPGPQETQYF.

This chain joins TRBV9 and TRBJ2-5, with 13 bases identical to TRBD2. This CDR3 spans 16 amino acids. CDR1 and CDR2 from the germline V gene are SGDLS and YYNGEE. V was clipped by 1 base and J by 1 base; unmatched bases: 1. This CDR3 reads CASSVRTSGGQETQYF. The CDR3 nucleotides are TGTGCCAGCAGCGTAAGGACTAGCGGGGGCCAAGAGACCCAGTACTTC.

Note on this clone: The identical CDR3 is also encoded by other nucleotide sequences in the sample. The V call is TRBV7-2, the J call TRBJ1-5; D is unclear. CDR1 is SGHTA, CDR2 FQGNSA, per germline. Trimming removed 2 bases from V and 1 base from J, with 6 bases in between. This CDR3 comprises 14 residues. The CDR3 loop reads CASSLTPSNQPQHF. The CDR3 DNA follows: TGTGCCAGCAGCTTAACACCGAGCAATCAGCCCCAGCATTTT.

This clone was seen only once. The chain joins TRBV19 to TRBJ2-5; no clear D. V gave up 2 bases and J gave up 4 bases, with 8 bases separating them. This CDR3 spans 13 amino acids. Germline CDR1 is LNHDA and CDR2 is SQIVND (reference sequence). The CDR3 sequence: CASSINPAETQYF. The DNA of the CDR3 is TGTGCCAGTAGTATAAACCCCGCAGAGACCCAGTACTTC.

The rearrangement uses TRBV27 and TRBJ2-2, with 8 positions matching TRBD1. After removal of 8 bases from V and 5 bases from J, the junction contained 4 bases not matched to a gene. The CDR3 has 13 amino acids. Germline V lookup: CDR1 MNHEY, CDR2 SMNVEV (reference sequence). The CDR3 DNA sequence: TGTGCCAGCGAGAGACAGGGGACCGGGGAGCTGTTTTTT. As protein: CASERQGTGELFF.

The chain is built from TRBV2 and TRBJ2-3, with D perhaps TRBD1 or TRBD2 (7 bases each). V was pared by 8 bases and J by 1 base, with 13 bases between. Germline loops: CDR1 SNHLY, CDR2 FYNNEI. The CDR3 sequence is 14 residues long. DNA for the CDR3: TGTGCCAGCGTACAGGGGAGGGGCACAGATACGCAGTATTTT. It yields the protein CASVQGRGTDTQYF.

The rearrangement uses TRBV27 and TRBJ1-2; D possibly corresponds to TRBD1 (5 bases). V was clipped by 4 bases and J by 4 bases, with 19 bases between them. The CDR3 contains 16 residues. Germline V CDR1 and CDR2: MNHEY, SMNVEV (reference sequence). Here the CDR3 reads CASSYLTQGVRYGYTF. The CDR3 coding sequence is TGTGCCAGCAGTTACCTTACGCAGGGAGTTCGCTATGGCTACACCTTC.

In DNA form, the CDR3 reads TGTGCCAGCAGTTACTATAGGCGGGGGGACACTGAAGCTTTCTTT. This codes for CASSYYRRGDTEAFF. V is TRBV6-5 and J is TRBJ1-1, with D possibly TRBD1 on 5 matching bases. The CDR3 runs 15 residues. Germline CDR1 reads MNHEY; CDR2 reads SVGAGI. V was trimmed by 1 base and J by 3 bases, leaving 12 bases between them.

CDR3 residues: CASRGTSGTQYF. The CDR3 nucleotides are TGTGCCAGCAGGGGGACTTCGGGGACCCAGTACTTC. The chain employs TRBV7-6 and TRBJ2-5, with a tentative D call TRBD2 (6 bases). The CDR3 length is 12 residues. The germline V gene encodes CDR1 SGHVS and CDR2 FNYEAQ. With 6 bases removed from V and 7 bases from J, the gap between germline ends came to 12 bases.

There are a few counts of this clone. The chain combines TRBV5-5 with TRBJ2-2; D ambiguous. The CDR3 runs 14 residues. Germline V CDR1 and CDR2: SGHKS, YYEKEE (reference sequence). Deletions cut 0 bases from V and 7 bases from J, with 10 bases between. CDR3 loop: CASSLEGRSGELFF. For the CDR3, the DNA is TGTGCCAGCAGCTTGGAGGGTCGGAGCGGGGAGCTGTTTTTT.

This chain uses TRBV10-3 with TRBJ1-6; D might be TRBD1 (5 bases). The V gene lost 7 bases and the J gene lost 0 bases, with 10 bases spanning the gap. Germline values: CDR1 ENHRY, CDR2 SYGVKD. The CDR3 is 15 amino acids. The CDR3 sequence: CAIKQDNSYNSPLHF. The DNA of the CDR3 is TGTGCCATCAAACAGGACAACTCCTATAATTCACCCCTCCACTTT.

The chain uses TRBV9 and TRBJ1-1; D possibly corresponds to TRBD1 (5 bases). Germline V gene data show CDR1 as SGDLS and CDR2 as YYNGEE. This CDR3 region has 15 residues. The V and J ends lost 3 bases and 1 base respectively, with 13 bases between them. This CDR3 is CASSAGGGRNTEAFF. The CDR3 DNA sequence: TGTGCCAGCAGCGCCGGCGGGGGACGGAACACTGAAGCTTTCTTT.

The chain is built from TRBV2 and TRBJ1-1; D remains unclear. The CDR3 is 13 residues long. Germline lookup yields CDR1 SNHLY and CDR2 FYNNEI. V lost 1 base to trimming and J lost 1 base, with 4 bases between them. DNA for the CDR3: TGTGCCAGCAGTGAAGAGGCGAACACTGAAGCTTTCTTT. This sequence encodes CASSEEANTEAFF.

The chain combines TRBV6-2 or TRBV6-3 with TRBJ2-7, with D unclear. The CDR3 sequence is 14 residues long. With 4 bases removed from V and 7 bases from J, the gap between germline ends came to 17 bases. Germline V gives CDR1 MNHEY, CDR2 SVGEGT. The CDR3 nucleotides are TGTGCCAGCAGTTTTCCGGGCCTTGCCGAAGAGCAGTACTTC. Its translation is CASSFPGLAEEQYF.

The chain uses TRBV6-5 and TRBJ1-2, with no clear D. V shed 7 bases and J shed 5 bases, with 8 bases lying between them. From germline, CDR1 is MNHEY and CDR2 SVGAGI. CDR3 size: 11 residues. Here the CDR3 reads CASKSLYGYTF. In DNA form, the CDR3 reads TGTGCCAGCAAATCCTTATATGGCTACACCTTC.

This chain joins TRBV5-4 and TRBJ2-2, with 9 bases that match TRBD2. This CDR3 has 16 amino acids. Looked up from germline, CDR1 is SGHNT and CDR2 is YYREEE (reference sequence). Losses at the gene ends were 0 bases for V and 9 bases for J; bases not matched to a gene: 9. The CDR3 DNA reads TGTGCCAGCAGCTTGGCGGGCGGGGGGGCAGGCCGGGAGCTGTTTTTT. It codes for CASSLAGGGAGRELFF.

The V gene is TRBV27, the J gene TRBJ2-5, with D unresolved. The V end lost 6 bases, the J end lost 2 bases, and 10 bases lay between the germline ends. Germline V gene sequence: CDR1 MNHEY, CDR2 SMNVEV (reference sequence). This CDR3 is built from 13 residues. The CDR3: CASRFLAQETQYF. The CDR3 nucleotides are TGTGCCAGCAGGTTTTTGGCTCAAGAGACCCAGTACTTC.

The chain employs TRBV6-5 and TRBJ1-3; 7 bases map to TRBD1. Germline-derived CDR1 and CDR2 are MNHEY and SVGAGI. CDR3 length: 14 residues. The ends lost 6 bases at V and 4 bases at J; junction bases unmatched: 6. The CDR3 sequence is CASRMGQLGNTIYF. CDR3 bases: TGTGCCAGCAGAATGGGACAGTTGGGAAACACCATATATTTT.

The CDR3 sequence is CASSQDGGLFNEQFF. The CDR3 DNA reads as TGCGCCAGCAGCCAAGACGGGGGGCTGTTCAATGAGCAGTTCTTC. The chain combines TRBV4-3 with TRBJ2-1; maybe TRBD2 (7 bases). Germline V gene data show CDR1 as LGHNA and CDR2 as YSLEER. The CDR3 sequence is 15 residues long. Between the trimmed V and J ends, which lost 0 bases and 6 bases, there was a span of 12 bases.

Worth noting for this clone: This same CDR3 is encoded by further DNA sequences in the sample. The genes are TRBV6-5 and TRBJ2-5; D possibly matches TRBD1 or TRBD2 (5 bases each). V was shortened by 2 bases and J by 1 base, with 8 bases between the two germline ends. CDR1 and CDR2 (germline): MNHEY, SVGAGI. The CDR3 extends over 14 amino acids. CDR3 residues: CASSYRGPQETQYF. The CDR3 coding sequence is TGTGCCAGCAGTTACCGGGGCCCCCAAGAGACCCAGTACTTC.